These 20 T cell receptor beta chains came from one sample sequenced in a study of cytomegalovirus exposure and HLA in healthy donors. The primer mix had 60 Vbeta and 13 Jbeta primers. TCRdb's copy holds only in-frame clones and misses some; the assay was immunoSEQ multiplex PCR. The sample holds 150,000 to 200,000 clones, approximately 85% seen once. Material for sequencing was PBMCs. Every receptor here comes from a girl under 18 in good health and CMV-seropositive.

This chain connects TRBV12-5 to TRBJ1-1, with D maybe TRBD1 (5 bases). Germline CDR1 and CDR2: LGHNT and FRNRAP. V lost 7 bases and J 0 bases, leaving 18 bases between the germline ends. The CDR3 length is 16 residues. Here the CDR3 DNA reads TGTGCTAGTGTCGGCGACTGGGGCAGATTGAACACTGAAGCTTTCTTT. Encoded protein: CASVGDWGRLNTEAFF.

This rearrangement joins TRBV7-9 to TRBJ2-3; 9 positions match TRBD2. CDR3 length equals 16 residues. The trim removed 5 bases at V and 7 bases at J, leaving 13 bases unmatched. In germline, CDR1 is SEHNR, CDR2 FQNEAQ (reference sequence). The CDR3 region has the DNA TGTGCCAGCAGCCCCCGGGGTAGCGGGGGCCCAAATACGCAGTATTTT. Amino acids: CASSPRGSGGPNTQYF. Drawing the rest from reference TRBV7-9 and TRBJ2-3, the complete variable domain is DTGVSQNPRHKITKRGQNVTFRCDPISEHNRLYWYRQTLGQGPEFLTYFQNEAQLEKSRLLSDRFSAERPKGSFSTLEIQRTEQGDSAMYLCASSPRGSGGPNTQYFGPGTRLTVL.

The chain employs TRBV19 and TRBJ1-4, with D possibly TRBD1 on 5 matching bases. Deletions cut 3 bases from V and 0 bases from J, with 5 bases between. CDR1 is LNHDA, CDR2 SQIVND, per germline (reference sequence). The CDR3 covers 14 residues. The CDR3 nucleotides read TGTGCCAGTAGTATGACAGCAACTAATGAAAAACTGTTTTTT. Its protein product is CASSMTATNEKLFF.

There are a few counts of this clone. The V call is TRBV12-5, the J call TRBJ2-1; possible D gene TRBD2, 6 bases. Trimming removed 2 bases at V and 0 bases at J, with 17 bases between. Germline V gene lookup returns CDR1 LGHNT and CDR2 FRNRAP. This CDR3 is built from 18 residues. The CDR3, as DNA: TGTGCTAGTGGTTTGCCTGAGGGTAGCGGCAGCTCCTACAATGAGCAGTTCTTC. Protein: CASGLPEGSGSSYNEQFF. Complete variable domain (other parts from reference TRBV12-5 and TRBJ2-1): DARVTQTPRHKVTEMGQEVTMRCQPILGHNTVFWYRQTMMQGLELLAYFRNRAPLDDSGMPKDRFSAEMPDATLATLKIQPSEPRDSAVYFCASGLPEGSGSSYNEQFFGPGTRLTVL.

The chain joins TRBV5-1 to TRBJ1-1; a possible D gene is TRBD1 (5 bases). V dropped 4 bases and J dropped 0 bases, with 16 bases sitting between them. Germline assignment: CDR1 SGHRS and CDR2 YFSETQ. The length of the CDR3 is 16 residues. The CDR3 is CASSVTQQAVNTEAFF. In nucleotides, the CDR3 is TGCGCCAGCAGCGTAACACAACAGGCAGTGAACACTGAAGCTTTCTTT.

This clone was seen only a few times. The V gene is TRBV6-1, the J gene TRBJ2-2, with a tentative D call TRBD2 (6 bases). Germline lookup yields CDR1 MNHNS and CDR2 SASEGT. The V end was cut by 0 bases, the J end by 5 bases, with 7 bases between. The CDR3 runs to 14 residues. CDR3 region: CASSEASGTGELFF. CDR3 nucleotide sequence: TGTGCCAGCAGTGAAGCGAGCGGGACCGGGGAGCTGTTTTTT.

This rearrangement joins TRBV6-5 to TRBJ1-2, with 9 nucleotides matching TRBD1. Germline-derived CDR1 and CDR2 are MNHEY and SVGAGI. This CDR3 region has 14 residues. V dropped 7 bases and J dropped 3; count of bases not matched to a gene: 6. Written as DNA, the CDR3 is TGTGCCAGCACCACAGGGGGCAGGGACTATGGCTACACCTTC. It translates to CASTTGGRDYGYTF.

J is TRBJ2-1 and V is TRBV7-3; 11 bases map to TRBD2. Per germline, CDR1 SGHTA and CDR2 FQGTGA. Trimming at V came to 5 bases and at J to 6 bases, leaving 6 bases not matched to a gene. This CDR3 spans 15 amino acids. CDR3 in amino acids: CASSRTSGGSNEQFF. The CDR3 bases are TGTGCCAGCAGCCGAACTAGCGGGGGATCCAATGAGCAGTTCTTC.

This chain's CDR3 is CASTKRELNTEAFF. DNA of the CDR3: TGTGCCAGCACCAAGAGAGAATTGAACACTGAAGCTTTCTTT. This rearrangement joins TRBV2 to TRBJ1-1, with D hard to call. The CDR3 loop spans 14 amino acids. Trimming left V 7 bases short and J 0 bases short, with 12 bases between. Germline CDR1 is SNHLY and CDR2 is FYNNEI.

This clone has only one observation. The CDR3 region has the DNA TGTGCCAGTAGTATCGGGGACAGGGGTTTTTACGAGCAGTACTTC. Encoded protein: CASSIGDRGFYEQYF. The chain uses TRBV19 and TRBJ2-7; 10 bases match TRBD1. This CDR3 has 15 residues. V lost 3 bases, J lost 4 bases, and 6 bases stayed unmatched. The germline V gene has CDR1 LNHDA and CDR2 SQIVND (reference sequence).

V gene TRBV30 combines with J gene TRBJ2-1; 8 bases match TRBD2. CDR1 GTSNPN and CDR2 SVGIG come from the germline V gene (reference sequence). The CDR3 totals 14 residues. The V segment lost 0 bases and the J segment 16 bases; nucleotides outside the gene matches: 14. The CDR3 DNA sequence: TGTGCCTGGAGTGTAAAGAGGGCGGGGGGATGGAAATTCTTC. This translates into CAWSVKRAGGWKFF.

The rearrangement links TRBV13 to TRBJ2-4; TRBD2 is a possible D gene (6 bases). Germline-derived CDR1 and CDR2 are PRHDT and FYEKMQ (reference sequence). Trimming stripped 1 base from V and 6 bases from J, with 16 bases between. The CDR3 is 16 residues long. The CDR3 region is CASSLDSGRWGNIQYF. The CDR3 nucleotides are TGTGCCAGCAGCTTAGACAGCGGGCGTTGGGGAAACATTCAGTACTTC.

This chain links TRBV7-9 with TRBJ1-5; no clear D gene. The germline V gene has CDR1 SEHNR and CDR2 FQNEAQ (reference sequence). V shed 5 bases and J shed 2 bases, with 10 bases lying between them. CDR3 length: 14 amino acids. The CDR3 loop reads CASSTDGGNQPQHF. As DNA, the CDR3 is TGTGCCAGCAGCACGGACGGGGGCAATCAGCCCCAGCATTTT. Full variable domain (missing parts from reference TRBV7-9 and TRBJ1-5): DTGVSQNPRHKITKRGQNVTFRCDPISEHNRLYWYRQTLGQGPEFLTYFQNEAQLEKSRLLSDRFSAERPKGSFSTLEIQRTEQGDSAMYLCASSTDGGNQPQHFGDGTRLSIL.

The V gene is TRBV6-5, the J gene TRBJ1-1, with 7 bases fitting TRBD1. From germline, CDR1 is MNHEY and CDR2 SVGAGI. V lost 2 bases to trimming and J lost 1 base; unmatched junction nucleotides: 1. CDR3 length: 14 amino acids. Here the CDR3 reads CASSYNRGNTEAFF. In DNA, the CDR3 is TGTGCCAGCAGTTACAACAGGGGGAACACTGAAGCTTTCTTT.

The chain's CDR3 is CASSPVAGEGGTQYF. Here the CDR3 DNA reads TGTGCCAGCAGCCCGGTAGCGGGGGAAGGGGGGACCCAGTACTTC. The chain couples TRBV11-2 to TRBJ2-5; 9 positions match TRBD2. Germline V gene sequence: CDR1 SGHAT, CDR2 FQNNGV. V shed 5 bases, J shed 7 bases, and the junction held 11 bases outside the gene matches. CDR3 length equals 15 residues.

The V and J genes are TRBV7-2 and TRBJ2-3; possibly TRBD2 for D (7 bases). The CDR3 is made up of 17 amino acids. V was trimmed by 10 bases and J by 0 bases, leaving 23 bases between them. Germline CDR1 SGHTA, CDR2 FQGNSA. CDR3 DNA sequence: TGTGCCATCCACGGTCAGGCGGGGGCCCTCAGCACAGATACGCAGTATTTT. It translates to CAIHGQAGALSTDTQYF.

The chain is built from TRBV11-2 and TRBJ2-3; TRBD2 agrees at 7 bases. J was trimmed by 2 bases and V by 1 base; bases with no gene match: 3. The germline gives CDR1 SGHAT, CDR2 FQNNGV. This CDR3 has 15 residues. The CDR3: CASSLASGSTDTQYF. The CDR3 DNA is TGTGCCAGCAGCTTAGCTAGCGGATCCACAGATACGCAGTATTTT. Looking up the rest from reference TRBV11-2 and TRBJ2-3 gives the full variable domain: EAGVAQSPRYKIIEKRQSVAFWCNPISGHATLYWYQQILGQGPKLLIQFQNNGVVDDSQLPKDRFSAERLKGVDSTLKIQPAKLEDSAVYLCASSLASGSTDTQYFGPGTRLTVL.

The chain is built from TRBV4-1 and TRBJ1-4, with D maybe TRBD1 (6 bases). Germline V gene sequence: CDR1 MGHRA, CDR2 YSYEKL. V was cut by 3 bases and J by 5 bases, with 16 bases left in between. The CDR3 runs to 16 residues. The CDR3 region is CASSQVETGGNEKLFF. The CDR3 nucleotides read TGCGCCAGCAGCCAGGTCGAGACAGGTGGAAATGAAAAACTGTTTTTT.

V usage is TRBV7-3 and J usage is TRBJ2-3; no firm D call. Germline V CDR1 and CDR2: SGHTA, FQGTGA. Trimming shortened V by 3 bases and J by 4 bases, and 11 bases separated the two germline ends. This CDR3 comprises 14 residues. The CDR3 is CASSLGSTADTQYF. In DNA, the CDR3 is TGTGCCAGCAGCTTGGGCAGTACTGCAGATACGCAGTATTTT. Supplemented by reference TRBV7-3 and TRBJ2-3, the full variable domain reads GAGVSQTPSNKVTEKGKYVELRCDPISGHTALYWYRQSLGQGPEFLIYFQGTGAADDSGLPNDRFFAVRPEGSVSTLKIQRTERGDSAVYLCASSLGSTADTQYFGPGTRLTVL.

The rearrangement links TRBV11-1 to TRBJ1-2; no clear D gene. Germline CDR1 and CDR2: SGHAT and FQDESV (reference sequence). The CDR3 has 13 residues. V was shortened by 5 bases and J by 6 bases, with 13 bases between the two germline ends. CDR3: CASSPHRSDGYTF. The CDR3 region has the DNA TGTGCCAGCAGCCCCCACCGGTCTGATGGCTACACCTTC.